This T cell receptor (beta chain) was observed in a study of shared clonotypes between healthy human individuals. Overall study: The study drew on a couple of women and a few men aged 18 to 49 as donors.

The study's findings and limits: Generally, naive subsets (rather than memory subsets) showed larger estimated richness. Donor scarcity curtailed the genetic and exposure-history diversity represented herein.

Terminally differentiated effector memory CD45RA+ cells were left out of the naive CD8 fraction, which was CD45RO-negative and positively selected for CCR7. Points on this clone: Its antigen remains unidentified.

Losses at the gene ends were 6 bases for V and 3 bases for J; bases not matched to a gene: 4. The CDR3 is made up of 14 amino acids. Germline assignment: CDR1 WNHNN and CDR2 SYGVQD (reference sequence). Using immunoSEQ multiplex PCR, the repertoire was profiled, and TCRdb retains in-frame clones only, with some absent. Of approximately 2,200,000 clones in the sample, approximately 94% were seen once. This sequence originates from a young man in good health. Some clones in this sample may be carry-over from other donors' samples. The rearrangement uses TRBV10-1 and TRBJ1-2; TRBD1 aligns across 10 bases. The sequencing sample was made of naive CD8+ T cells from PBMCs. For the CDR3, the DNA is TGCGCCAGCAGCCCCGGACAGGGGGACTATGGCTACACCTTC. Its protein product is CASSPGQGDYGYTF.